A selection of T cell receptor beta chains follows, all from one sample in a study of T cell responses to AZD1222 COVID-19 vaccine. Repertoires were generated with immunoSEQ multiplex PCR, while TCRdb's copy carries only in-frame clones and drops some. Of 180,000 or so clones listed, roughly 93% were seen once; the top ten hold about 3.9%. The sample was peripheral blood, taken on day 0 of AZD1222 vaccination. Receptors were obtained from an adult in good health. Each CDR3 is given with its conserved first and last residue. The D gene is left open where the match is weak. Some rows mark clone size as missing; the rest say once, few, many or name a class of expanded clone.

CDR3,DNA,J,D,size,V
CASSQDRRGTQYF,TGCGCCAGCAGCCAAGATCGGAGGGGGACCCAGTACTTC,TRBJ2-5,.,.,TRBV4-1
CASSFSAQPQHF,TGTGCCAGTAGTTTTTCTGCTCAGCCCCAGCATTTT,TRBJ1-5,.,.,TRBV19
CASSDQKGISADTQYF,TGCGCCAGCAGTGATCAGAAGGGAATTTCAGCAGATACGCAGTATTTT,TRBJ2-3,.,.,TRBV10-1
CASSRGGGGYEQYF,TGTGCCAGCAGTCGCGGAGGGGGGGGCTACGAGCAGTACTTC,TRBJ2-7,.,.,TRBV3-1/TRBV3-2
CATSDLASDTQYF,TGTGCCACCAGTGATTTAGCGTCAGATACGCAGTATTTT,TRBJ2-3,.,.,TRBV24-1
CASSETSGGVTQYF,TGTGCCAGCAGTGAAACGAGCGGGGGAGTGACCCAGTACTTC,TRBJ2-5,TRBD2,.,TRBV2
CASSQDPGRTNSGNTIYF,TGCGCCAGCAGCCAAGATCCAGGTCGAACAAACTCTGGAAACACCATATATTTT,TRBJ1-3,.,.,TRBV4-1
CASSLGGSVDNSPLHF,TGCGCCAGCAGCTTAGGAGGATCTGTTGATAATTCACCCCTCCACTTT,TRBJ1-6,.,.,TRBV5-1
CASSTGTNTEAFF,TGTGCCAGCAGTACCGGGACGAACACTGAAGCTTTCTTT,TRBJ1-1,.,.,TRBV6-5
CASSNTNEQFF,TGTGCCAGCAGCAACACGAATGAGCAGTTCTTC,TRBJ2-1,.,.,TRBV9
CASSRDSLNEKLFF,TGTGCCAGCAGCCGGGACAGCCTTAATGAAAAACTGTTTTTT,TRBJ1-4,TRBD1,.,TRBV5-4
CASSLDTEAFF,TGTGCCAGCAGCTTAGACACTGAAGCTTTCTTT,TRBJ1-1,.,few,TRBV7-9
CASSLNLAIPQGGYTF,TGTGCCAGCAGCTTGAATTTAGCTATCCCTCAGGGTGGCTACACCTTC,TRBJ1-2,.,.,TRBV5-4
CASSRQGEVNEKLFF,TGTGCCAGCTCACGCCAGGGGGAGGTCAATGAAAAACTGTTTTTT,TRBJ1-4,TRBD1,.,TRBV18
CASSQVGQTPEAFF,TGTGCCAGCAGCCAAGTTGGACAGACCCCTGAAGCTTTCTTT,TRBJ1-1,.,once,TRBV14
CASSPRNTIYF,TGTGCCAGCTCACCCCGAAACACCATATATTTT,TRBJ1-3,.,.,TRBV18
CASSSPSGSLEQYF,TGTGCCAGCAGCTCCCCCTCGGGGTCCCTGGAGCAGTACTTC,TRBJ2-7,.,.,TRBV7-9
CASSDGVTEAFF,TGTGCCAGCAGTGACGGGGTCACTGAAGCTTTCTTT,TRBJ1-1,.,.,TRBV6-4
CASSLRGGYGYTF,TGTGCCAGCAGTTTAAGGGGGGGATATGGCTACACCTTC,TRBJ1-2,.,.,TRBV12-3/TRBV12-4
CAISQGEDNSPLHF,TGTGCCATCAGTCAGGGCGAGGATAATTCACCCCTCCACTTT,TRBJ1-6,.,.,TRBV10-3
CASSWGGQGGFETQYF,TGCGCCAGCAGCTGGGGGGGACAGGGAGGTTTCGAGACCCAGTACTTC,TRBJ2-5,TRBD1,.,TRBV5-1
CASSLLGAIQPQHF,TGTGCCAGCAGCTTACTCGGGGCGATTCAGCCCCAGCATTTT,TRBJ1-5,.,.,TRBV7-2
CASSVRAGGSEKLFF,TGTGCCAGCAGCGTACGGGCCGGGGGGAGCGAAAAACTGTTTTTT,TRBJ1-4,.,.,TRBV9
CASSRDRDGETQYF,TGTGCCAGCAGCCGGGACAGGGACGGAGAGACCCAGTACTTC,TRBJ2-5,TRBD1,.,TRBV7-2
CSVGQGDQPQHF,TGCAGCGTTGGACAGGGGGATCAGCCCCAGCATTTT,TRBJ1-5,TRBD1,.,TRBV29-1